The clone carrying this T cell receptor beta chain was counted ten times or more. Its target is not known. The sample belongs to a study of blood T cells in healthy people across ages. Study-level findings and limits: With donor CMV status unknown, expanded clonotype changes were possibly confounded. Correlation between TCR beta diversity and naive T cell percentage was strong.

Using a J-beta primer mix together with a sample-barcoded 5' primer, a second PCR was run for roughly 7 to 11 cycles. TCRdb used MiXCR to reprocess the 5' RACE reads, holding one entry per CDR3 protein. This table holds 1.5 million to 2 million distinct CDR3 sequences, under 30% found once. Trimming took 7 bases from V and 4 from J; bases not matched to a gene: 6. The CDR3 loop spans 13 amino acids. Germline V lookup: CDR1 MNHNS, CDR2 SASEGT. The TCR comes from a woman aged 25 to 45 in good health. Sequencing input: blood. The chain recombines TRBV6-1 with TRBJ2-7; 8 positions agree with TRBD1. CDR3 bases: TGTGCCAGCAAGGAGACAGGGGCTTACGAGCAGTACTTC. This translates into CASKETGAYEQYF.